The clone carrying this T cell receptor beta chain has a handful of counts. The antigen remains unidentified. With template switching, a universal primer site was added, and the cDNA carried unique molecular identifiers. One entry per CDR3 protein, called by TCRdb with MiXCR from the 5' RACE reads. Among roughly 350,000 distinct CDR3 sequences listed, about 12% were seen once. This entry is derived from a study of identical twins. Study results and caveats: Insertions were fewer in abundant cord blood beta clonotypes, whereas memory repertoires showed none of this pattern. For monozygotic twins, models underestimated out-of-frame TCR alpha sharing.

This sample also belongs to another study, concerning yellow fever vaccine responses in identical twins.

The TCR sequence derives from a woman aged 18-30 years in good health. Sequenced: CD8+ T cells sorted from blood.

The CDR3 region has the DNA TGTGCTAGTGGTTTATCCTCACAGGGACGCTTCACAGATACGCAGTATTTT. Protein: CASGLSSQGRFTDTQYF. The chain joins TRBV12-5 to TRBJ2-3; possibly TRBD1 for D (6 bases). The CDR3 has 17 residues. Trimming removed 3 bases from V and 2 bases from J, with 18 bases in between. Germline assignment: CDR1 LGHNT and CDR2 FRNRAP.